The T cell receptor (beta chain) described here comes from a study of cytomegalovirus exposure and HLA in healthy donors. General study findings and limits: First-cohort TCR clusters were later found to tend to co-occur in the 120 or so validation repertoires. Among the CMV-associated chains, three were confirmed in vitro as specific for CMV antigens.

Libraries were prepared by immunoSEQ multiplex PCR; TCRdb keeps only in-frame clonotypes and omits some of them. The repertoire holds 200,000 to 250,000 clones, around 90% seen once, with about 2.9% in the top ten. Germline V gives CDR1 SEHNR, CDR2 FQNEAQ (reference sequence). This CDR3 contains 14 residues. V was clipped by 11 bases and J by 6 bases, with 19 bases between them. As for this clone: Antigen specificity is unknown.

The TCR was taken from a woman under 30 in good health and CMV-seronegative. V and J are TRBV7-9 and TRBJ1-4; a weak D match, TRBD1 (6 bases). The sample taken for sequencing was PBMCs. The CDR3 loop reads CAGGGGNSYEKLFF. In DNA, the CDR3 is TGTGCCGGAGGGGGAGGGAACAGCTATGAAAAACTGTTTTTT.